The source of this T cell receptor (beta chain) is a study of blood T cell repertoires in COVID-19. The germline V gene has CDR1 MNHEY and CDR2 SVGAGI. J lost 0 bases, V lost 1 base, and 1 base had no gene match. The CDR3 consists of 15 residues. Sequencing was performed with immunoSEQ multiplex PCR; in TCRdb, only in-frame clones are kept and a portion is missing. The sample records some 220,000 clones, approximately 85% being singletons. The chain has TRBV6-5 and TRBJ2-7, with TRBD2 matching over 9 bases. Sample: peripheral blood. This clonotype was obtained from a woman in her seventies with COVID-19, enrolled during active disease. This CDR3 is CASSYLLAGSYEQYF. CDR3 nucleotide sequence: TGTGCCAGCAGTTACTTACTAGCGGGCTCCTACGAGCAGTACTTC.